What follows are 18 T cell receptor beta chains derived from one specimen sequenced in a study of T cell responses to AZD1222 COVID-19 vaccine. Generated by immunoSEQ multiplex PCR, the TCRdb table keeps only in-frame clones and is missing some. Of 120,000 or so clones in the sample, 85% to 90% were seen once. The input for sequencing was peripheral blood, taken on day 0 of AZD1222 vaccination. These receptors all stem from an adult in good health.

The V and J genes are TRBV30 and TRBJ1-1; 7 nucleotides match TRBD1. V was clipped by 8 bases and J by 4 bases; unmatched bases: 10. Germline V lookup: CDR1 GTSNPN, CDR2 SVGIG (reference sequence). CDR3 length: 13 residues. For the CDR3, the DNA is TGTGCCGCGATGCAGACAGGGTTCACTGAAGCTTTCTTT. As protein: CAAMQTGFTEAFF. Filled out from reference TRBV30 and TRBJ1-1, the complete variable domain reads SQTIHQWPATLVQPVGSPLSLECTVEGTSNPNLYWYRQAAGRGLQLLFYSVGIGQISSEVPQNLSASRPQDRQFILSSKKLLLSDSGFYLCAAMQTGFTEAFFGQGTRLTVV.

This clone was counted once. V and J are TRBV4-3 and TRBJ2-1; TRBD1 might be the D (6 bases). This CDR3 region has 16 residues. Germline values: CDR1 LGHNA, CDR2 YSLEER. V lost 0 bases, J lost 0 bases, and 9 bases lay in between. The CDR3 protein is CASSQELGGSYNEQFF. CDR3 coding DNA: TGCGCCAGCAGCCAAGAATTAGGGGGCTCCTACAATGAGCAGTTCTTC.

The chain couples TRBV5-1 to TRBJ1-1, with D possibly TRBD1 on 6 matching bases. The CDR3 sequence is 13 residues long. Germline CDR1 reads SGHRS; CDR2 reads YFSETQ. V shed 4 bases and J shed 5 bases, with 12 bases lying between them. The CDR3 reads CASSRRGGTEAFF. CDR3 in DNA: TGCGCCAGCAGCCGCCGAGGGGGGACTGAAGCTTTCTTT.

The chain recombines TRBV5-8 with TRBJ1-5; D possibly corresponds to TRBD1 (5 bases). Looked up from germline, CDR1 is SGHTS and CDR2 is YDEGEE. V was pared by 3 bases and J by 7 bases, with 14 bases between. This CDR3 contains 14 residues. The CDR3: CASSSARGGQPQHF. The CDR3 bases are TGTGCCAGCAGCTCCGCCCGCGGGGGACAGCCCCAGCATTTT.

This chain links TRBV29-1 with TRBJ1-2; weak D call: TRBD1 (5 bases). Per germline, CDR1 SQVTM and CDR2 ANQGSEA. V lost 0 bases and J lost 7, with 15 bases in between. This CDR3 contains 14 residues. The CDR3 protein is CSVEETGRTGGYTF. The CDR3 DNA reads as TGCAGCGTTGAAGAGACGGGACGTACGGGTGGCTACACCTTC. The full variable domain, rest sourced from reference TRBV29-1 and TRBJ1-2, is SAVISQKPSRDICQRGTSLTIQCQVDSQVTMMFWYRQQPGQSLTLIATANQGSEATYESGFVIDKFPISRPNLTFSTLTVSNMSPEDSSIYLCSVEETGRTGGYTFGSGTRLTVV.

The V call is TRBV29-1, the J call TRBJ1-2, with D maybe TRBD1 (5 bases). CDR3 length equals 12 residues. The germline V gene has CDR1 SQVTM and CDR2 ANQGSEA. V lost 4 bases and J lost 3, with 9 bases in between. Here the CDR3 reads CSVGEQDYGYTF. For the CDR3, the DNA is TGCAGCGTTGGGGAACAGGACTATGGCTACACCTTC.

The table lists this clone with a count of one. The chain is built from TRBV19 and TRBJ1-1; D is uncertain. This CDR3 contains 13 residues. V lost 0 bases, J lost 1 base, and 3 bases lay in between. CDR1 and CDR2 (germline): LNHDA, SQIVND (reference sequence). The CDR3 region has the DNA TGTGCCAGTAGTATAGAACAGAACACTGAAGCTTTCTTT. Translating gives CASSIEQNTEAFF.

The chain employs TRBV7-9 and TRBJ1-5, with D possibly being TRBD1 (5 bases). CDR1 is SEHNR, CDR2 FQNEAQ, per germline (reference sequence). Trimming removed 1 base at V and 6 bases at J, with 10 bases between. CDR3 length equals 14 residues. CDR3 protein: CASSLGGGGQPQHF. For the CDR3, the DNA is TGTGCCAGCAGCTTAGGGGGGGGTGGTCAGCCCCAGCATTTT.

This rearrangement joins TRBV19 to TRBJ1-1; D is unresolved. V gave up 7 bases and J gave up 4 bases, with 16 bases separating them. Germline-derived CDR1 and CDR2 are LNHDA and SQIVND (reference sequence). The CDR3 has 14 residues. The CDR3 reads CASKEQGGGTEAFF. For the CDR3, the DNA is TGTGCCAGTAAAGAACAAGGTGGAGGCACTGAAGCTTTCTTT.

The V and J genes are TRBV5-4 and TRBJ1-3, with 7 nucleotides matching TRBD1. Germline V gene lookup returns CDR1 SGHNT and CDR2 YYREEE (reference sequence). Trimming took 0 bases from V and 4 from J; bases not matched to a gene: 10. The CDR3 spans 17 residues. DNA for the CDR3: TGTGCCAGCAGCTTGGCCGGTGGGGGACAGCTGGGAAACACCATATATTTT. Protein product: CASSLAGGGQLGNTIYF.

The CDR3 loop is CASSQASGQDYNEQFF. Written as DNA, the CDR3 is TGTGCCAGCAGCCAAGCCTCGGGACAGGACTACAATGAGCAGTTCTTC. V and J are TRBV4-2 and TRBJ2-1; 8 positions match TRBD1. V lost 1 base to trimming and J lost 3 bases; unmatched junction nucleotides: 5. This CDR3 has 16 amino acids. Germline CDR1 and CDR2: LGHNA and YNFKEQ.

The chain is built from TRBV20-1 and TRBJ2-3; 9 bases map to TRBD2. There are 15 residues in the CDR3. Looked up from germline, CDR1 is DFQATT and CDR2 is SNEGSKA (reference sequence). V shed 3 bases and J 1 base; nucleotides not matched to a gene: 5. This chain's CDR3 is CSASAGGPRTDTQYF. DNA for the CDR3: TGCAGTGCTAGTGCGGGGGGGCCTCGCACAGATACGCAGTATTTT.

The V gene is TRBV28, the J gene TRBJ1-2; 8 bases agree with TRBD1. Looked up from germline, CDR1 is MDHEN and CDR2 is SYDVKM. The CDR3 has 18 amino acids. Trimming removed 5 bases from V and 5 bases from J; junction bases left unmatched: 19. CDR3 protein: CASSPAAPRTGFRYGYTF. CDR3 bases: TGTGCCAGCAGTCCCGCTGCACCGCGGACAGGGTTTAGGTATGGCTACACCTTC.

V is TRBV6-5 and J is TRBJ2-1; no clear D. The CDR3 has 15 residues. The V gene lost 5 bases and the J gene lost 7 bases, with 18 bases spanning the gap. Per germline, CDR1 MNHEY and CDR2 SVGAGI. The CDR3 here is CASSPLGRTDNEQFF. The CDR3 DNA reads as TGTGCCAGCAGTCCCCTGGGCCGGACCGATAATGAGCAGTTCTTC.

CDR3 amino acids: CSASLTSGTDTQYF. The CDR3 nucleotides read TGCAGTGCTAGTTTGACTAGCGGGACAGATACGCAGTATTTT. The rearrangement uses TRBV20-1 and TRBJ2-3, with 10 positions matching TRBD2. The CDR3 is made up of 14 amino acids. From germline, CDR1 is DFQATT and CDR2 SNEGSKA (reference sequence). The junction had 3 bases not matched to a gene; V was cut back by 3 bases and J by 3 bases.

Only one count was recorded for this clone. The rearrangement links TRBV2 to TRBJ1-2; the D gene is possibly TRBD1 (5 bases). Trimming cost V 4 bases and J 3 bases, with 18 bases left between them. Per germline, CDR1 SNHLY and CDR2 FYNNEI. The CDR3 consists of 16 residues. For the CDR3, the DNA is TGTGCCAGCAGTGCCGTGGCAGGAGGAGGGGACTATGGCTACACCTTC. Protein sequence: CASSAVAGGGDYGYTF.

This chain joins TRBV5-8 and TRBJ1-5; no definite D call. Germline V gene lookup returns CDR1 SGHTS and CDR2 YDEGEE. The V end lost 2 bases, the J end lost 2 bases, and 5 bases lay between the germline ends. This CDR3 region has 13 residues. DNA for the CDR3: TGTGCCAGCAGCTTAACGGGCAATCAGCCCCAGCATTTT. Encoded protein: CASSLTGNQPQHF.

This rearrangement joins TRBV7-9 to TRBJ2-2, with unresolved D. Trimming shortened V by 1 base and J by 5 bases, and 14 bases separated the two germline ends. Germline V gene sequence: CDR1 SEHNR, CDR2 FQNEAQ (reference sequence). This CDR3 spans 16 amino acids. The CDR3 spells CASSLGADLRTGELFF. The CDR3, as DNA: TGTGCCAGCAGCTTAGGTGCGGATTTGAGAACCGGGGAGCTGTTTTTT.